These 14 T cell receptor beta chains share one sample of origin, sequenced in a study of blood T cell repertoires in COVID-19. Only in-frame clones appear in the TCRdb table, and some are missing; sequencing was by immunoSEQ multiplex PCR. The repertoire holds 300,000 to 500,000 clones, with approximately 90% as singletons. The sample was PBMCs or T cells enriched from blood (not recorded which). These receptors all stem from a woman aged 30 to 39 with acute COVID-19.

This clone was picked up one time. V gene TRBV18 combines with J gene TRBJ1-4, with TRBD1 matching over 8 bases. Germline lookup yields CDR1 KGHSH and CDR2 LQKENI. Unmatched junction bases numbered 6, after V lost 1 base and J lost 2 bases. This CDR3 region has 17 residues. The CDR3 sequence: CASSPLQGAGTNEKLFF. The CDR3 DNA sequence: TGTGCCAGCTCACCACTGCAGGGGGCCGGGACTAATGAAAAACTGTTTTTT.

The chain employs TRBV3-1 (or the pseudogene TRBV3-2) and TRBJ2-7; TRBD1 matches 9 bases. V shed 1 base and J 0 bases; nucleotides not matched to a gene: 10. Germline CDR1 LGHDT, CDR2 YNNKEL (reference sequence). CDR3 length: 18 residues. The CDR3 nucleotides read TGTGCCAGCAGCCAAGGCCAACCCGGGACAGGGTTCTCCTACGAGCAGTACTTC. It specifies CASSQGQPGTGFSYEQYF.

A few counts support this clone. The gene calls are TRBV9 and TRBJ1-2; TRBD1 might be the D (6 bases). Germline CDR1 reads SGDLS; CDR2 reads YYNGEE. This CDR3 is 14 amino acids long. Trimming took off 3 bases at V and 4 bases at J, with 13 bases between the two ends. This CDR3 reads CASSAAQGRYGYTF. The CDR3 nucleotides read TGTGCCAGCAGCGCTGCACAGGGTCGCTATGGCTACACCTTC. Together with reference TRBV9 and TRBJ1-2, the CDR3 gives the full variable domain: DSGVTQTPKHLITATGQRVTLRCSPRSGDLSVYWYQQSLDQGLQFLIQYYNGEERAKGNILERFSAQQFPDLHSELNLSSLELGDSALYFCASSAAQGRYGYTFGSGTRLTVV.

The chain joins TRBV5-1 to TRBJ1-2; a possible D gene is TRBD1 (5 bases). This CDR3 region has 13 residues. The germline V and J ends were trimmed by 3 bases and 8 bases, with 14 bases remaining between them. Per germline, CDR1 SGHRS and CDR2 YFSETQ. The CDR3 DNA sequence: TGCGCCAGCAGCTGGGGCGGTATCGACGGCTACACCTTC. It yields the protein CASSWGGIDGYTF.

The chain links TRBV29-1 to TRBJ2-7; 7 bases fit TRBD2. Trimming at V came to 6 bases and at J to 3 bases, leaving 2 bases not matched to a gene. CDR1 and CDR2 (germline): SQVTM, ANQGSEA. This CDR3 spans 11 amino acids. This chain's CDR3 is CSVWTSYEQYF. DNA for the CDR3: TGCAGCGTCTGGACTAGCTACGAGCAGTACTTC.

J is TRBJ1-2 and V is TRBV6-2 or TRBV6-3; no clear D. CDR1 and CDR2 (germline): MNHEY, SVGEGT. The CDR3 spans 13 residues. Trimming removed 4 bases from V and 6 bases from J, with 12 bases in between. The CDR3: CASSSDGIDGYTF. In DNA form, the CDR3 reads TGTGCCAGCAGTTCAGACGGGATAGATGGCTACACCTTC.

This chain uses TRBV7-9 with TRBJ2-3; D is uncertain. Germline values: CDR1 SEHNR, CDR2 FQNEAQ (reference sequence). This CDR3 has 13 residues. Trimming cost V 1 base and J 2 bases, with 4 bases left between them. For the CDR3, the DNA is TGTGCCAGCAGCTTAGGCTACACAGATACGCAGTATTTT. It yields the protein CASSLGYTDTQYF. The complete variable domain, with remaining parts taken from reference TRBV7-9 and TRBJ2-3, reads DTGVSQNPRHKITKRGQNVTFRCDPISEHNRLYWYRQTLGQGPEFLTYFQNEAQLEKSRLLSDRFSAERPKGSFSTLEIQRTEQGDSAMYLCASSLGYTDTQYFGPGTRLTVL.

This rearrangement joins TRBV9 to TRBJ2-7, with D perhaps TRBD1 (6 bases). The CDR3 covers 14 residues. Per germline, CDR1 SGDLS and CDR2 YYNGEE. The germline V and J ends were trimmed by 3 bases and 3 bases, with 13 bases remaining between them. CDR3 bases: TGTGCCAGCAGCGCCCGGGACATAAACTACGAGCAGTACTTC. Protein product: CASSARDINYEQYF.

This chain connects TRBV19 to TRBJ1-3; TRBD1 matches at 9 bases. Germline-derived CDR1 and CDR2 are LNHDA and SQIVND (reference sequence). This CDR3 has 14 residues. Trimming cost V 11 bases and J 1 base; bases outside gene matches: 6. CDR3: CAPRTGESGNTIYF. CDR3 DNA sequence: TGTGCCCCCAGGACAGGGGAGTCTGGAAACACCATATATTTT.

The chain combines TRBV2 with TRBJ1-4, with 7 bases aligning to TRBD1. This CDR3 is built from 14 residues. Germline V gene data show CDR1 as SNHLY and CDR2 as FYNNEI. V shed 6 bases, J shed 6 bases, and the junction held 7 bases outside the gene matches. The CDR3 protein is CASRVTGSDEKLFF. The CDR3 nucleotides read TGTGCCAGCAGGGTGACAGGGTCCGATGAAAAACTGTTTTTT.

The chain recombines TRBV5-1 with TRBJ1-1; D remains ambiguous. Germline V gene lookup returns CDR1 SGHRS and CDR2 YFSETQ. Trimming stripped 0 bases from V and 2 bases from J, with 11 bases between. The CDR3 has 15 residues. The CDR3 reads CASSLGWEGNTEAFF. The CDR3 coding sequence is TGCGCCAGCAGCTTGGGTTGGGAGGGTAACACTGAAGCTTTCTTT.

V usage is TRBV2 and J usage is TRBJ2-2; a possible D gene is TRBD1 (6 bases). Germline loops: CDR1 SNHLY, CDR2 FYNNEI. Trimming removed 3 bases from V and 0 bases from J, with 11 bases in between. The CDR3 contains 16 residues. This CDR3 is CASSDEGTTNTGELFF. The CDR3 DNA follows: TGTGCCAGCAGTGATGAAGGGACAACGAACACCGGGGAGCTGTTTTTT.

In this sample, this clone turned up once. The V and J genes are TRBV5-1 and TRBJ1-6, with 7 bases matching TRBD1. There are 15 residues in the CDR3. V shed 7 bases, J shed 7 bases, and the junction held 11 bases outside the gene matches. Germline CDR1 reads SGHRS; CDR2 reads YFSETQ. The CDR3 loop reads CASARDRPDNSPLHF. CDR3 in DNA: TGCGCCAGCGCACGGGACAGACCTGACAATTCACCCCTCCACTTT.

The J gene is TRBJ2-7, the V gene TRBV4-1; a weak D match, TRBD2 (5 bases). The CDR3 consists of 19 residues. Trimming removed 1 base from V and 3 bases from J, with 25 bases in between. Germline CDR1 MGHRA, CDR2 YSYEKL. Here the CDR3 reads CASSQGLAGNEGAGYEQYF. The CDR3 DNA follows: TGCGCCAGCAGCCAAGGGCTGGCTGGAAACGAGGGCGCGGGCTACGAGCAGTACTTC.